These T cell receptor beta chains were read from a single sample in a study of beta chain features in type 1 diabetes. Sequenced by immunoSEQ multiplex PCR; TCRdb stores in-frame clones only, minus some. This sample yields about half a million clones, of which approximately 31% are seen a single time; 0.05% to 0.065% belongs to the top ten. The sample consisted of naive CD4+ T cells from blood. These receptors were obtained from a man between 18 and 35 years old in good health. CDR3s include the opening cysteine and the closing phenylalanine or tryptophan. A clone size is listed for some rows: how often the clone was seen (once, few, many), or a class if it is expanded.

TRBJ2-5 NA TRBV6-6 CASSVQGLKTQYF
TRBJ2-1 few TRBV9 CASSPWTRGDEQFF
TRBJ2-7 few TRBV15 CATSIKRTSARYEQYF
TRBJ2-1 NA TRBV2 CAGRRGGTPYNEQFF
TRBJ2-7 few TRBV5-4 CASSSTGVEYEQYF
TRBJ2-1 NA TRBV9 CASSKGAGDGNEQFF
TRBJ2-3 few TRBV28 CASSLLTDTQYF
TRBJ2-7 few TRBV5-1 CASSPDGSTYEQYF
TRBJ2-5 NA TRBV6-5 CASSYTRLGTQYF
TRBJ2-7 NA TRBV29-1 CSVGALAADYEQYF
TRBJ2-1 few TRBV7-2 CASTADLNEQFF
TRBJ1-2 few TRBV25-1 CASSVQVNYGYTF
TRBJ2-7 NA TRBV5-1 CASSPDSKPYEQYF
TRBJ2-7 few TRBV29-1 CSVVERLSYEQYF
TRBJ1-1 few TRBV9 CASSLTPGETEAFF
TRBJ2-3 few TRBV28 CASSLYGTTDTQYF
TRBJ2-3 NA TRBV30 CAWGKWGPSGQDYTDTQYF
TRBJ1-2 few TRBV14 CASSPSQNYGYTF
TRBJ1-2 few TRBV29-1 CSTTTDLNGYTF
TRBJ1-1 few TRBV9 CASSVWTGKGGKEAFF
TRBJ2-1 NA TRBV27 CASRRTGGNEQFF
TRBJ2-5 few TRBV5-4 CASSLDAGSSGETQYF
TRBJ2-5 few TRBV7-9 CASSPGTFVGETQYF
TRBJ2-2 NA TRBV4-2 CASSQVWDRYTGELFF
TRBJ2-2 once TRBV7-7 CASSLISTGELFF
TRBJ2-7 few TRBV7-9 CASSFAGGEQYF
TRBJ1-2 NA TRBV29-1 CSVSRQGEGYTF
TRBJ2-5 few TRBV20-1 CSASPETQYF